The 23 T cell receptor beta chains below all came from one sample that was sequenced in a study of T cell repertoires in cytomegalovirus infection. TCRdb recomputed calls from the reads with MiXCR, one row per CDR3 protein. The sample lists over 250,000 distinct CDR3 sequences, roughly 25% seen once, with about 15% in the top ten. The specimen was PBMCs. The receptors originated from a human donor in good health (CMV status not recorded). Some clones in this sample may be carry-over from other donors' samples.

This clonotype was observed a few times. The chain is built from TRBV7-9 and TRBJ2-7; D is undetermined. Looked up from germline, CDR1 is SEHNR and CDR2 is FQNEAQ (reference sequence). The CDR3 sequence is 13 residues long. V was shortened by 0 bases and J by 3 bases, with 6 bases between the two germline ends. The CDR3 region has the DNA TGTGCCAGCAGCTTAGCGGGTCACTACGAGCAGTACTTC. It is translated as CASSLAGHYEQYF.

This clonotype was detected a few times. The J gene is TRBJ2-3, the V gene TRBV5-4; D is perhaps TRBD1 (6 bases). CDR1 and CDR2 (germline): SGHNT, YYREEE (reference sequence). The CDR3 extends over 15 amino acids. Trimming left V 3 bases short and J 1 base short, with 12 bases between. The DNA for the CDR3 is TGTGCCAGCAGCTCGGACAGAGCTGGCACAGATACGCAGTATTTT. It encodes CASSSDRAGTDTQYF. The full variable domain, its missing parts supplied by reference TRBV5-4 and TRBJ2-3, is ETGVTQSPTHLIKTRGQQVTLRCSSQSGHNTVSWYQQALGQGPQFIFQYYREEENGRGNFPPRFSGLQFPNYSSELNVNALELDDSALYLCASSSDRAGTDTQYFGPGTRLTVL.

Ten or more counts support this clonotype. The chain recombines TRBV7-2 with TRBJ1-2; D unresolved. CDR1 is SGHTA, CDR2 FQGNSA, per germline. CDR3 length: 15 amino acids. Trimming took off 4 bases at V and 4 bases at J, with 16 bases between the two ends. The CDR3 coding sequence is TGTGCCAGCAGCTCATCGACCCCTTTCTTCTATGGCTACACCTTC. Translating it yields CASSSSTPFFYGYTF.

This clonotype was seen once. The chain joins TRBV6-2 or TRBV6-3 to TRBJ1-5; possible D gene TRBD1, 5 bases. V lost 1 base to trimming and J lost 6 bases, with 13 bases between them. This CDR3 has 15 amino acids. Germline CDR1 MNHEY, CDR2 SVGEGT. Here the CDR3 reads CASSYFRGVGQPQHF. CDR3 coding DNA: TGTGCCAGCAGTTACTTTAGGGGTGTAGGTCAGCCCCAGCATTTT.

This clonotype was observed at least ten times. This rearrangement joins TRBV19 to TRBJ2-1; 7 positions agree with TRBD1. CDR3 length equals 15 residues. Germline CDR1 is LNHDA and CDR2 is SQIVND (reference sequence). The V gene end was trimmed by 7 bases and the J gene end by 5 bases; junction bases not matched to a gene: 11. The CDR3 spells CASTRRGQGDNEQFF. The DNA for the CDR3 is TGTGCCAGTACTAGGAGAGGGCAGGGGGACAATGAGCAGTTCTTC. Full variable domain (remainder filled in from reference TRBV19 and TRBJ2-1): DGGITQSPKYLFRKEGQNVTLSCEQNLNHDAMYWYRQDPGQGLRLIYYSQIVNDFQKGDIAEGYSVSREKKESFPLTVTSAQKNPTAFYLCASTRRGQGDNEQFFGPGTRLTVL.

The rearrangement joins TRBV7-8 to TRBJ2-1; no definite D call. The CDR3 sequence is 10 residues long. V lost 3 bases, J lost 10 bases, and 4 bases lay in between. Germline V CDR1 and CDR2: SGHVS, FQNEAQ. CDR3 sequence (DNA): TGTGCCAGCAGCTTGACAGAGCAGTTCTTC. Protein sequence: CASSLTEQFF.

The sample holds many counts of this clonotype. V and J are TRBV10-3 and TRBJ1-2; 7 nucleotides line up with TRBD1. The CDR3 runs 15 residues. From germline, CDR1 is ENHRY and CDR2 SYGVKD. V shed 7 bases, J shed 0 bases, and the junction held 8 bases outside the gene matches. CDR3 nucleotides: TGTGCCATCACCGGGGGGACAGCGACTAACTATGGCTACACCTTC. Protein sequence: CAITGGTATNYGYTF.

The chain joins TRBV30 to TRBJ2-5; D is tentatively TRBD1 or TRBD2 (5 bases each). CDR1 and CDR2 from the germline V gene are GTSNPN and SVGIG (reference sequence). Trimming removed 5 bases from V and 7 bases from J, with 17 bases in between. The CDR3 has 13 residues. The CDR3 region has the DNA TGTGCCTGGGGCCCGGGGCAAATAGGGACCCAGTACTTC. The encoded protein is CAWGPGQIGTQYF.

The CDR3, as DNA: TGCAGTGCTATGTTATACGGGACCCAAGTCACAGATACGCAGTATTTT. As protein: CSAMLYGTQVTDTQYF. This chain connects TRBV20-1 to TRBJ2-3; either TRBD1 or TRBD2 may supply D (5 bases each). Germline V gene data show CDR1 as DFQATT and CDR2 as SNEGSKA (reference sequence). This CDR3 comprises 16 residues. V was shortened by 4 bases and J by 2 bases, with 19 bases between the two germline ends.

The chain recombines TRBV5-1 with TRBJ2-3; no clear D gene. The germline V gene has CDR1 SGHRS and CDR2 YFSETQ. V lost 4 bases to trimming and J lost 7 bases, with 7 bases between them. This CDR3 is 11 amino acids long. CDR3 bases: TGCGCCAGCAGCGCAGTCTATACGCAGTATTTT. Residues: CASSAVYTQYF.

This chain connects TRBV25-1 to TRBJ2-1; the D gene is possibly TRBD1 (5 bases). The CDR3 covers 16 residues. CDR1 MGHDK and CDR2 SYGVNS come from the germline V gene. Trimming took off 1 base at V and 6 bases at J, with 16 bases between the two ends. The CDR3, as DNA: TGTGCCAGCAGTGAATCAGGCAGGGCAGGTGGCAATGAGCAGTTCTTC. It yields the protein CASSESGRAGGNEQFF.

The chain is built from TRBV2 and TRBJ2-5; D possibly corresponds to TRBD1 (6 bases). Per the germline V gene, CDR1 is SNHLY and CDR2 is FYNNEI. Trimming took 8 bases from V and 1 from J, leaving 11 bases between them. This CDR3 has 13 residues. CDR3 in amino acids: CASHREVQETQYF. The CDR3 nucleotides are TGTGCCAGCCACAGGGAAGTCCAAGAGACCCAGTACTTC.

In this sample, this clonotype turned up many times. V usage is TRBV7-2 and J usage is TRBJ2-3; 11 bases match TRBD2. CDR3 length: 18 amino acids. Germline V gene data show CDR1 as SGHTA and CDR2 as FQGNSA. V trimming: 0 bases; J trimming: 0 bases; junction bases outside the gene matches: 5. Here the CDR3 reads CASSLAATSGTSTDTQYF. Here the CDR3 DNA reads TGTGCCAGCAGCTTAGCAGCGACTAGCGGGACTAGCACAGATACGCAGTATTTT.

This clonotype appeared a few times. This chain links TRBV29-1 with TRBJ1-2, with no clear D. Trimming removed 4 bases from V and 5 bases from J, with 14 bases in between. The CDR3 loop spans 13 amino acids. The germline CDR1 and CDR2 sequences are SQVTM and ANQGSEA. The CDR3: CSVAKSSIYGYTF. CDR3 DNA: TGCAGCGTTGCGAAGTCGTCTATTTATGGCTACACCTTC.

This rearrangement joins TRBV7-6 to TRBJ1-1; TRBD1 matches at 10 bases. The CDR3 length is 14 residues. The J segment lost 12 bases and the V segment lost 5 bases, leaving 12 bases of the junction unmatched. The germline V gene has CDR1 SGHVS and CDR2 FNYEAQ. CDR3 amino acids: CASSRVARDRGSFF. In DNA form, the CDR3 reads TGTGCCAGCAGCCGAGTGGCGCGGGACAGGGGCTCTTTCTTT.

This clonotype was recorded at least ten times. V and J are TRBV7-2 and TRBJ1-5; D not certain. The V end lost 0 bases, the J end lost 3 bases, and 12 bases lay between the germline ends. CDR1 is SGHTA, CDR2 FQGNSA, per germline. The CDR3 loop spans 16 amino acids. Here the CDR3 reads CASSLAPQAHNQPQHF. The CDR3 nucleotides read TGTGCCAGCAGCTTAGCGCCCCAGGCCCACAATCAGCCCCAGCATTTT.

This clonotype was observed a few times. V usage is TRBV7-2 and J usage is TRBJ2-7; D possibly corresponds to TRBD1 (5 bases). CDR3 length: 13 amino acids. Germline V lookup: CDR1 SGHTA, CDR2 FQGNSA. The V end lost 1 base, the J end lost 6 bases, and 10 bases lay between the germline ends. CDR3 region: CASSLEARAEQYF. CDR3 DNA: TGTGCCAGCAGCTTAGAAGCCAGGGCCGAGCAGTACTTC.

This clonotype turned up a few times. CDR3 sequence: CASTMTGASEDTQYF. The CDR3, as DNA: TGTGCCAGCACCATGACAGGGGCGTCCGAAGATACGCAGTATTTT. The genes are TRBV2 and TRBJ2-3; 8 bases map to TRBD1. The germline gives CDR1 SNHLY, CDR2 FYNNEI. The CDR3 extends over 15 amino acids. V was clipped by 7 bases and J by 5 bases; unmatched bases: 11.

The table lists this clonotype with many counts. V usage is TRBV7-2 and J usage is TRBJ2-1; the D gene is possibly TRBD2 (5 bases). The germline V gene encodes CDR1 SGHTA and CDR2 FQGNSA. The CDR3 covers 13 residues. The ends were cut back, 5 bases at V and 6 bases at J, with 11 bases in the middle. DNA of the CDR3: TGTGCCAGCAGCCGGACCCGGGGCAATGAGCAGTTCTTC. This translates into CASSRTRGNEQFF.

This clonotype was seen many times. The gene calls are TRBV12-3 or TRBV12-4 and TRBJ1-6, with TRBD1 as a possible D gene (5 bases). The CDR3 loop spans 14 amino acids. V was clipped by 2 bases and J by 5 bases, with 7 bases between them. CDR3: CASSLTRDNSPLHF. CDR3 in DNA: TGTGCCAGCAGTTTAACCAGGGATAATTCACCCCTCCACTTT.

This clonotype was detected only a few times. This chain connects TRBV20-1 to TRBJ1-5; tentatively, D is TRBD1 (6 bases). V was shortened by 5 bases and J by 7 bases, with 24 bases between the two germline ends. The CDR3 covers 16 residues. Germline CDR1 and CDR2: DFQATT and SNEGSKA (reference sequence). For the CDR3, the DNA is TGCAGTGCTTCCTCTATCCCCAGGGGCCCGGGGCAGCCCCAGCATTTT. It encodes CSASSIPRGPGQPQHF.

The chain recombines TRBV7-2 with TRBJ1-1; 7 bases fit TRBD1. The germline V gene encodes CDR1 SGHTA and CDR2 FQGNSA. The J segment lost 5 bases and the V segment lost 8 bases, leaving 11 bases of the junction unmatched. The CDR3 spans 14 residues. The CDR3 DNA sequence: TGTGCCAGCGAACTCCAGGGGGGCTTGACTGAAGCTTTCTTT. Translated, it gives CASELQGGLTEAFF.

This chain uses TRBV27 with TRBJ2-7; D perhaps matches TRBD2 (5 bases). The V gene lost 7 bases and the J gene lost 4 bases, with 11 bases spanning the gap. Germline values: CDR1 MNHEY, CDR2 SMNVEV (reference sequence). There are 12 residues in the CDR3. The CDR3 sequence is CASKSGIYEQYF. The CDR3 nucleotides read TGTGCCAGCAAGTCGGGGATTTACGAGCAGTACTTC.